Listed below are T cell receptor beta chains from one sample, sequenced in a study of OX40 agonist ivuxolimab in advanced cancers. Method: immunoSEQ multiplex PCR; TCRdb's copy keeps in-frame clones and lacks some. In the table there are under 80,000 clones, roughly 90% of which are singletons. Sequenced material: CD4+ or CD8+ T cells sorted from blood, taken in a trial of the OX40 agonist ivuxolimab. Receptors were obtained from an adult with an advanced solid tumor such as melanoma, head and neck, liver or kidney cancer. CDR3s include the opening cysteine and the closing phenylalanine or tryptophan. Fields, in order: V gene, D gene, J gene, CDR3 protein. D genes are given only for firm matches.

>TRBV27|TRBD2|TRBJ2-7
CASSTAGVTYEQYF
>TRBV7-9|NA|TRBJ2-7
CASSSIAPDSVLSYEQYF
>TRBV6-5|NA|TRBJ1-1
CASSWDLNTEAFF
>TRBV7-2|NA|TRBJ2-1
CASSLEGVGEQFF
>TRBV6-1|TRBD1|TRBJ2-1
CANSRDRGINEQFF
>TRBV11-2|TRBD2|TRBJ2-1
CASSPLAGGSGQFF
>TRBV7-2|NA|TRBJ1-5
CASSLALQGNQPQHF
>TRBV9|TRBD1|TRBJ1-1
CASSPEGQGARTEAFF
>TRBV27|NA|TRBJ2-3
CASSLSLRTDTQYF
>TRBV9|TRBD1|TRBJ2-2
CASSGGTGRAGELFF
>TRBV11-3|TRBD1|TRBJ2-7
CASSLTGVEQYF
>TRBV11-2|NA|TRBJ2-3
CASSLGDGTDTQYF
>TRBV4-1|NA|TRBJ1-5
CASSQNEGTNQPQHF
>TRBV4-1|TRBD1|TRBJ1-6
CASSHSTGGGDNSPLHF
>TRBV7-4|TRBD1|TRBJ2-5
CASSPPYPRDRGRQETQYF
>TRBV5-1|NA|TRBJ1-1
CASSLVGTEAFF
>TRBV27|NA|TRBJ1-5
CASSSPRQPEGNQPQHF
>TRBV10-3|TRBD2|TRBJ2-3
CAISESIELAGGLSTDTQYF
>TRBV19|NA|TRBJ1-5
CASSMSGPSGQPQHF
>TRBV9|NA|TRBJ2-7
CASSVEASTSYEQYF
>TRBV6-5|TRBD1|TRBJ1-1
CASSYLGQGLTEAFF
>TRBV4-1|TRBD2|TRBJ2-7
CASSQDWGLEWGQYF
>TRBV9|NA|TRBJ2-2
CASSREGDTGELFF
>TRBV9|TRBD2|TRBJ2-1
CASSANPGGAPNEQFF
>TRBV28|TRBD1|TRBJ1-2
CASSLGQTLYGYTF
>TRBV7-9|NA|TRBJ2-7
CASSLSSGYEQYF
>TRBV9|NA|TRBJ1-2
CASSVSRGGSDYGYTF
>TRBV6-1|TRBD2|TRBJ2-7
CASSVTSGGAVYEQYF
>TRBV7-8|NA|TRBJ2-7
CASSLARASAIYEQYF
>TRBV4-1|NA|TRBJ1-1
CASSPPVGGRSPELLNTEAFF
>TRBV11-2|NA|TRBJ2-7
CASSLVGAGRSYEQYF
>TRBV19|NA|TRBJ1-2
CAREVGYGYTF
>TRBV6-6|NA|TRBJ2-4
CASRTGEGNIQYF
>TRBV13|NA|TRBJ2-1
CASSPGYGGYNEQFF
>TRBV11-2|NA|TRBJ1-1
CASSQASAKYEINTEAFF
>TRBV10-3|TRBD2|TRBJ2-1
CAIRWTSGGDNEQFF
>TRBV29-1|NA|TRBJ1-2
CSVGDSYGYTF
>TRBV2|NA|TRBJ1-2
CASPMNPTVQTNYGYTF
>TRBV13|NA|TRBJ2-5
CASSLAGSEAEETQYF
>TRBV15|NA|TRBJ2-7
CATSRDNTVCSYEQYF
>TRBV9|NA|TRBJ2-7
CASSAFGSSYEQYF
>TRBV27|NA|TRBJ2-2
CASSLGSTGELFF
>TRBV5-1|TRBD1|TRBJ2-5
CASSEPGQGASLYQETQYF
>TRBV7-8|NA|TRBJ2-7
CASSFARAYEQYF
>TRBV13|NA|TRBJ2-7
CASSRRTNEQYF